These T cell receptor beta chains were read from a single sample in a study of cytomegalovirus exposure and HLA in healthy donors. Only in-frame clones appear in the TCRdb table, and some are missing; sequencing was by immunoSEQ multiplex PCR. The sample yields approximately 110,000 clones, 15% seen once. Input material: PBMCs. The source is a woman younger than 35 in good health and CMV-seronegative. Both conserved end residues are part of each CDR3. Each record gives: D gene, J gene, V gene, clone size, CDR3 protein. The D gene is left open where the match is weak. Expanded clones get a size class; other rows say once, few or many, or leave the size out.

. TRBJ2-3 TRBV4-3 . CASSQDFGTDTQYF
TRBD1 TRBJ2-3 TRBV30 . CAAPGTGRTDTQYF
TRBD2 TRBJ2-7 TRBV7-8 few CASSSLAGGPAYEQYF
. TRBJ2-1 TRBV28 . CASTDTSDEQFF
TRBD1 TRBJ2-3 TRBV5-4 . CASSSTGGAFRDTQYF
. TRBJ2-5 TRBV10-2 . CASSEGEQAGQETQYF
. TRBJ1-5 TRBV6-1 . CASSVRVPPQHF
TRBD1 TRBJ1-2 TRBV18 few CASSPGTGVYYGYTF
TRBD1 TRBJ1-1 TRBV7-9 few CASSTDRGTEAFF
. TRBJ1-3 TRBV5-1 few CASSPQGIGNTIYF
TRBD1 TRBJ1-2 TRBV4-1 . CASSATGAAGANYGYTF
TRBD1 TRBJ2-3 TRBV6-5 few CASSGRGRVTDTQYF
. TRBJ2-7 TRBV5-1 . CASSSRGTYEQYF
TRBD2 TRBJ2-1 TRBV7-3 . CASSWGRLAGARNEQFF
. TRBJ2-7 TRBV6-1 . CASSPAGLDEQYF
TRBD1 TRBJ1-5 TRBV7-9 few CASSLAGAGQNQPQHF
. TRBJ2-1 TRBV7-2 few CASSLVGGTPYNEQFF